Following are 27 T cell receptor beta chains from one sample sequenced in a study of identical twins. TCRdb processed the 5' RACE reads anew with MiXCR; each CDR3 protein has one entry. The sample contains about 470,000 distinct CDR3 sequences, roughly 24% of which appear only once. These sequences were also reported in another study, on T cells expressing NK-cell markers.

The sequencing sample was made of CD4+ T cells sorted from blood. The receptor source for this set is a woman under 30 in good health.

The J gene is TRBJ2-3, the V gene TRBV2; no clear D gene. This CDR3 has 15 residues. In germline, CDR1 is SNHLY, CDR2 FYNNEI. The V end lost 5 bases, the J end lost 5 bases, and 17 bases lay between the germline ends. CDR3 loop: CASSYGKGMGDTQYF. CDR3 nucleotide sequence: TGTGCCAGCAGTTACGGCAAAGGGATGGGAGATACGCAGTATTTT.

The chain employs TRBV6-5 and TRBJ2-7; 7 nucleotides line up with TRBD2. The CDR3 runs to 14 residues. The V gene's germline CDR1 is MNHEY and CDR2 SVGAGI. Trimming at V came to 4 bases and at J to 1 base, leaving 4 bases not matched to a gene. The CDR3 region is CASSSSGPSYEQYF. The CDR3 bases are TGTGCCAGCAGTTCTAGCGGCCCATCCTACGAGCAGTACTTC.

This clonotype has a handful of counts. The CDR3 loop is CAWSVGQLDGYTF. For the CDR3, the DNA is TGTGCCTGGAGTGTAGGACAGTTAGATGGCTACACCTTC. V is TRBV30 and J is TRBJ1-2; tentative D call: TRBD1 (6 bases). The germline V and J ends were trimmed by 0 bases and 6 bases, with 11 bases remaining between them. Germline lookup yields CDR1 GTSNPN and CDR2 SVGIG (reference sequence). This CDR3 is 13 amino acids long.

CDR3 sequence: CASSPALSGRSYLSYEQYF. The CDR3 DNA is TGTGCCAGCAGCCCCGCGTTGAGCGGGAGGTCCTATTTGTCCTACGAGCAGTACTTC. The chain has TRBV7-8 and TRBJ2-7, with 9 bases that match TRBD2. CDR1 is SGHVS, CDR2 FQNEAQ, per germline. This CDR3 region has 19 residues. The V segment lost 5 bases and the J segment 1 base; nucleotides outside the gene matches: 18.

This clonotype was picked up a small number of times. V and J are TRBV7-9 and TRBJ2-6; no clear D. Trimming stripped 1 base from V and 2 bases from J, with 6 bases between. This CDR3 region has 15 residues. CDR1 and CDR2 (germline): SEHNR, FQNEAQ (reference sequence). CDR3 in DNA: TGTGCCAGCAGCTTAGAGGAGACTGGGGCCAACGTCCTGACTTTC. This gives the protein CASSLEETGANVLTF.

This clonotype was detected only a few times. V and J are TRBV10-3 and TRBJ2-7, with D possibly matching TRBD2 (5 bases). V dropped 10 bases and J dropped 4 bases, with 11 bases sitting between them. This CDR3 has 11 amino acids. Germline CDR1 ENHRY, CDR2 SYGVKD. CDR3 residues: CATRRGYEQYF. For the CDR3, the DNA is TGTGCCACCCGCCGGGGTTACGAGCAGTACTTC.

This chain uses TRBV6-2 or TRBV6-3 with TRBJ2-3; 7 bases align to TRBD2. CDR1 and CDR2 from the germline V gene are MNHEY and SVGEGT. Trimming took 6 bases from V and 4 from J; bases not matched to a gene: 16. The CDR3 runs to 17 residues. The CDR3 DNA follows: TGTGCCAGCAGCCATTCGGGCGGGAGAGTTCGCGCAGATACGCAGTATTTT. The encoded protein is CASSHSGGRVRADTQYF.

This clonotype was counted between two and nine times. The chain combines TRBV5-1 with TRBJ1-4; the D is unclear. CDR1 is SGHRS, CDR2 YFSETQ, per germline. Trimming removed 7 bases from V and 4 bases from J, with 20 bases in between. CDR3 length: 16 residues. The CDR3 bases are TGCGCCAGCCAAACCCTTCCCGGCAGCAGTAATGAAAAACTGTTTTTT. It is translated as CASQTLPGSSNEKLFF.

This clonotype was seen many times. The chain uses TRBV10-3 and TRBJ1-1; a weak D match, TRBD1 (5 bases). This CDR3 region has 13 residues. Per the germline V gene, CDR1 is ENHRY and CDR2 is SYGVKD. Trimming removed 7 bases from V and 3 bases from J, with 12 bases in between. CDR3: CAIMEQGDTEAFF. For the CDR3, the DNA is TGTGCCATCATGGAGCAGGGTGACACTGAAGCTTTCTTT.

This clonotype was seen a handful of times. J is TRBJ2-1 and V is TRBV7-2; TRBD2 matches 11 bases. The CDR3 runs 15 residues. With 5 bases clipped from V and 5 bases from J, the junction kept 5 bases outside the gene matches. Germline V gene sequence: CDR1 SGHTA, CDR2 FQGNSA. CDR3 in amino acids: CASSLTSGADNEQFF. The CDR3 coding sequence is TGTGCCAGCAGCCTGACTAGCGGGGCGGACAATGAGCAGTTCTTC.

This clonotype was observed once. The V gene is TRBV20-1, the J gene TRBJ2-1; 8 positions match TRBD2. CDR1 is DFQATT and CDR2 is SNEGSKA in the germline V gene (reference sequence). V was pared by 6 bases and J by 5 bases, with 3 bases of the junction left unmatched. CDR3 length: 12 amino acids. The CDR3 nucleotides are TGCAGTGCCCCGGGACTAGACAATGAGCAGTTCTTC. Protein sequence: CSAPGLDNEQFF.

The sample holds a few counts of this clonotype. The rearrangement links TRBV6-8 to TRBJ2-1, with 7 positions matching TRBD2. The CDR3 is made up of 14 amino acids. In germline, CDR1 is MNHGY, CDR2 SAAAGT. With 9 bases clipped from V and 3 bases from J, the junction kept 8 bases outside the gene matches. This CDR3 reads CARAREEGYNEQFF. CDR3 in DNA: TGTGCCAGAGCCCGGGAGGAAGGCTACAATGAGCAGTTCTTC.

In this sample, this clonotype turned up a few times. The chain combines TRBV9 with TRBJ1-5, with D hard to call. Trimming shortened V by 3 bases and J by 5 bases, and 15 bases separated the two germline ends. The CDR3 length is 15 residues. The germline CDR1 and CDR2 sequences are SGDLS and YYNGEE. In nucleotides, the CDR3 is TGTGCCAGCAGCGCCTCCCCTGAGCCAGATCAGCCCCAGCATTTT. Translating gives CASSASPEPDQPQHF.

In this sample, this clonotype turned up once. The chain has TRBV4-1 and TRBJ2-5; TRBD2 agrees at 13 bases. J lost 5 bases, V lost 2 bases, and 2 bases had no gene match. Germline CDR1 and CDR2: MGHRA and YSYEKL. There are 15 residues in the CDR3. The DNA of the CDR3 is TGCGCCAGCAGCCAAACTAGCGGGAGGGGGGAGACCCAGTACTTC. It encodes CASSQTSGRGETQYF.

The chain recombines TRBV29-1 with TRBJ2-7, with 12 bases that match TRBD2. Germline values: CDR1 SQVTM, CDR2 ANQGSEA. With 4 bases clipped from V and 5 bases from J, the junction kept 6 bases outside the gene matches. The CDR3 is 14 residues long. The CDR3 coding sequence is TGCAGCGTTGTTAAGACTAGCGGGAGCGACGAGCAGTACTTC. Amino acid sequence: CSVVKTSGSDEQYF.

This clonotype was observed a handful of times. The rearrangement joins TRBV27 to TRBJ1-2; the D gene is possibly TRBD1 (6 bases). The length of the CDR3 is 13 residues. Between the trimmed V and J ends, which lost 8 bases and 13 bases, there was a span of 23 bases. Germline loops: CDR1 MNHEY, CDR2 SMNVEV (reference sequence). CDR3: CASSAGTFEVRTF. The CDR3 DNA sequence: TGTGCCAGCTCCGCCGGGACATTTGAAGTTCGCACCTTC.

This chain links TRBV15 with TRBJ2-7; D is unresolved. The CDR3 extends over 14 amino acids. Trimming left V 0 bases short and J 3 bases short, with 9 bases between. Germline V lookup: CDR1 LNHNV, CDR2 YYDKDF (reference sequence). CDR3 DNA sequence: TGTGCCACCAGCAGAGACGGATTCGACTACGAGCAGTACTTC. Its translation: CATSRDGFDYEQYF.

This clonotype was seen more than once but under ten times. This chain joins TRBV9 and TRBJ2-1; D is undetermined. The CDR3 covers 15 residues. Trimming took off 5 bases at V and 0 bases at J, with 12 bases between the two ends. Germline loops: CDR1 SGDLS, CDR2 YYNGEE. The CDR3 spells CASSRGFGSYNEQFF. CDR3 in DNA: TGTGCCAGCAGTCGCGGCTTTGGCTCCTACAATGAGCAGTTCTTC.

In this sample, this clonotype turned up once. V usage is TRBV18 and J usage is TRBJ2-5; D unresolved. The germline V and J ends were trimmed by 1 base and 2 bases, with 11 bases remaining between them. Germline values: CDR1 KGHSH, CDR2 LQKENI. The CDR3 sequence is 15 residues long. The CDR3 loop is CASSPQNSWQETQYF. In DNA, the CDR3 is TGTGCCAGCTCACCACAGAACAGCTGGCAAGAGACCCAGTACTTC. The full variable domain, completed using reference TRBV18 and TRBJ2-5, is NAGVMQNPRHLVRRRGQEARLRCSPMKGHSHVYWYRQLPEEGLKFMVYLQKENIIDESGMPKERFSAEFPKEGPSILRIQQVVRGDSAAYFCASSPQNSWQETQYFGPGTRLLVL.

The chain couples TRBV12-3 or TRBV12-4 to TRBJ1-6; 7 nucleotides match TRBD1. V was clipped by 5 bases and J by 6 bases; unmatched bases: 4. The CDR3 has 14 amino acids. The CDR3 loop reads CASSRGQINSPLHF. For the CDR3, the DNA is TGTGCCAGCAGTAGGGGACAGATTAATTCACCCCTCCACTTT.

The CDR3 loop is CSARIGGTPYEQYF. In nucleotides, the CDR3 is TGCAGTGCTAGAATTGGGGGAACCCCCTACGAGCAGTACTTC. V usage is TRBV20-1 and J usage is TRBJ2-7; TRBD1 or TRBD2 may be the D gene (5 bases each). Germline lookup yields CDR1 DFQATT and CDR2 SNEGSKA (reference sequence). V was shortened by 2 bases and J by 2 bases, with 13 bases between the two germline ends. The CDR3 totals 14 residues.

This chain links TRBV6-6 with TRBJ2-5; no clear D. The ends were cut back, 7 bases at V and 5 bases at J, with 14 bases in the middle. From germline, CDR1 is MNHNY and CDR2 SVGAGI (reference sequence). The CDR3 contains 13 residues. The CDR3, as DNA: TGTGCCAGCACCTTCGTTATTGGGGAGACCCAGTACTTC. This codes for CASTFVIGETQYF.

The chain has TRBV27 and TRBJ1-3; D is unclear. V was clipped by 4 bases and J by 3 bases, with 13 bases between them. Germline lookup yields CDR1 MNHEY and CDR2 SMNVEV (reference sequence). This CDR3 has 15 residues. Here the CDR3 reads CASSSGSGSGNTIYF. The DNA of the CDR3 is TGTGCCAGCAGTTCGGGGTCGGGGAGTGGAAACACCATATATTTT.

This clonotype was observed a few times. V is TRBV20-1 and J is TRBJ2-1, with D uncertain. The CDR3 is 11 amino acids. Germline assignment: CDR1 DFQATT and CDR2 SNEGSKA (reference sequence). V shed 6 bases and J shed 4 bases, with 7 bases lying between them. The CDR3 protein is CSATEYNEQFF. The CDR3, as DNA: TGCAGTGCCACTGAGTACAATGAGCAGTTCTTC.

The chain carries TRBV20-1 and TRBJ2-3; TRBD1 might be the D (5 bases). With 1 base removed from V and 6 bases from J, the gap between germline ends came to 14 bases. The length of the CDR3 is 14 residues. CDR1 DFQATT and CDR2 SNEGSKA come from the germline V gene (reference sequence). The CDR3 protein is CSARAGQGSDTQYF. For the CDR3, the DNA is TGCAGTGCTAGAGCCGGGCAGGGTTCGGATACGCAGTATTTT.

This chain links TRBV12-3 or TRBV12-4 with TRBJ2-1; D not certain. CDR3 length: 13 amino acids. V was cut by 7 bases and J by 3 bases, with 10 bases left in between. CDR3 DNA: TGTGCCAGCACTCCTCTAGGCTACAATGAGCAGTTCTTC. Translation: CASTPLGYNEQFF.

The genes are TRBV6-1 and TRBJ2-2, with unresolved D. CDR3 size: 14 residues. The V end lost 6 bases, the J end lost 7 bases, and 15 bases lay between the germline ends. The V gene's germline CDR1 is MNHNS and CDR2 SASEGT. CDR3: CASSVPLSLGELFF. CDR3 bases: TGTGCCAGCAGCGTCCCTTTATCTCTCGGGGAGCTGTTTTTT.